This section outlines one T cell receptor (beta chain) sequence together with its context. No antigen is known for it. Nothing much larger sits one base from this clone, and base qualities are not available. This sample is drawn from a study of control samples from healthy donors and cancer patients (dated by TCRdb to 2018 to 2021). The library was prepared using the immunoSEQ multiplex PCR assay. This immuneACCESS table, as held by TCRdb, lists in-frame sequences with V and J called but not all clones. Of the missing ones, under half trace to an unresolved V gene in checked studies; the others have no known cause. The sample records over 150,000 clones, more than 85% of which are singletons. The top ten constitute 2% of the sample. The CDR3 starts with the cysteine, ends with the phenylalanine, and has 16 residues. The CDR3 DNA has 48 bases and is translated from base 1. CDR1 and CDR2 were assigned from the germline V gene as MDHEN and SYDVKM. V ends up 2 bases short and J 5 bases short, with an unmatched junction base count of 10.

The V and J segments used are TRBV28 and TRBJ1-1, with 8 bases aligning to TRBD1. The sample taken for sequencing was blood. The source is a woman aged 35 to 49 in good health. The base sequence is TGTGCCAGCAGTTTAAGGGGACAGGTTAGGAATACTGAAGCTTTCTTT. Its product reads: CASSLRGQVRNTEAFF.